Listed below are T cell receptor beta chains from one sample, sequenced in a study of metastatic and nonmetastatic thyroid tumors. Through MiXCR, TCRdb re-clonotyped the PCR reads. Altogether some 19,000 clones are present, roughly 25% being singletons, with the ten largest covering 3.3%. Sequenced material: blood. The receptor source for this set is a male donor with papillary thyroid cancer or a benign thyroid nodule (not recorded which). Some clones in this sample may be carry-over from other donors' samples. CDR3s include the opening cysteine and the closing phenylalanine or tryptophan. A D gene is named only where the DNA matches it firmly. A row's size may be missing; if present it is once, few, many or a size class.

size,J,length,V,D,CDR3,DNA
medium-sized,TRBJ2-1,13,TRBV2,-,CASSEGRGYEQFF,TGTGCCAGCAGTGAAGGAAGGGGATATGAGCAGTTCTTC
medium-sized,TRBJ1-2,13,TRBV7-2,-,CASSRRDTRGYTF,TGTGCCAGCAGCAGGCGGGACACCCGGGGCTACACCTTC
-,TRBJ1-5,14,TRBV27,-,CAIGGWGGNQPQHF,TGTGCCATCGGAGGTTGGGGTGGCAATCAGCCCCAGCATTTT
-,TRBJ2-1,14,TRBV10-3,-,CASSVAEGLWEQFF,TGTGCCTCGTCGGTGGCGGAGGGCCTTTGGGAGCAGTTCTTC
few,TRBJ2-1,15,TRBV20-1,TRBD2,CSVRVSGSSYNEQFF,TGCAGCGTTCGAGTCAGCGGGAGCTCCTACAATGAGCAGTTCTTC
few,TRBJ1-5,12,TRBV12-3/TRBV12-4,-,CASSRDNQPQHF,TGTGCCAGCAGTCGAGACAATCAGCCCCAGCATTTT
-,TRBJ1-2,16,TRBV19,-,CASSKAAQAGRDGYTF,TGTGCCAGTAGTAAAGCCGCACAGGCCGGACGGGATGGCTACACCTTC
-,TRBJ1-6,13,TRBV19,-,CASSIRGDSPLHF,TGTGCCAGTAGTATTAGAGGTGATTCACCCCTCCACTTT
once,TRBJ2-1,15,TRBV11-2,TRBD2,CASSLRREGFDEQFF,TGTGCCAGCAGCTTACGGCGGGAGGGGTTTGATGAGCAGTTCTTC
few,TRBJ1-4,14,TRBV27,-,CASSLLYGAEKLFF,TGTGCCAGCAGTTTACTGTATGGGGCTGAAAAACTTTTTTTT
-,TRBJ2-3,16,TRBV5-1,TRBD1,CASSQPGQGASDTQYF,TGCGCCAGCAGCCAACCGGGACAGGGGGCCTCAGATACGCAGTATTTT
-,TRBJ1-6,16,TRBV6-1,-,CASSELLAAGSSPLHF,TGTGCCAGCAGTGAACTGTTGGCAGCGGGTAGCTCACCCCTCCACTTT
medium-sized,TRBJ2-7,13,TRBV2,TRBD2,CASSPGGDGEQYF,TGTGCCAGCAGCCCGGGAGGGGATGGCGAGCAGTACTTC
many,TRBJ2-7,15,TRBV5-8,-,CASSLGQGLTYEQYF,TGTGCCAGCAGCTTGGGTCAGGGGCTCACCTACGAGCAGTACTTC
few,TRBJ2-7,15,TRBV5-1,-,CAGRAQGPYQDTQYF,TGCGCCGGCAGGGCACAGGGACCCTACCAAGATACCCAGTACTTC
medium-sized,TRBJ1-2,13,TRBV6-5,-,CASRLQENYGYTF,TGTGCCAGCAGATTACAGGAGAACTATGGCTACACCTTC
many,TRBJ1-6,14,TRBV20-1,TRBD1,CSASTGTGGSPLHF,TGCAGTGCCTCCACCGGGACAGGGGGTTCACCCCTCCACTTT
-,TRBJ1-5,16,TRBV18,-,CTSSPMTVRRNQPQHF,TGTACCAGCTCACCAATGACCGTCCGAAGAAATCAGCCCCAGCATTTT
-,TRBJ2-7,12,TRBV11-3,-,CASSLVDYEQYF,TGTGCCAGCAGCTTAGTTGACTACGAGCAGTACTTC
-,TRBJ1-1,12,TRBV7-6,-,CASRNSDTEAFF,TGTGCCAGCCGGAACTCGGACACTGAAGCTTTCTTT
many,TRBJ2-3,14,TRBV6-1,TRBD2,CASTLAGGQDTQYF,TGTGCCAGCACTCTCGCGGGGGGGCAAGATACGCAGTATTTT
many,TRBJ1-4,15,TRBV5-1,-,CASSLELGVREKLFF,TGCGCCAGCAGCTTGGAATTGGGAGTGAGAGAAAAACTGTTTTTT
many,TRBJ2-7,15,TRBV19,-,CASRPGAGSSYEQYF,TGTGCCAGTAGACCGGGGGCTGGAAGCTCCTACGAGCAGTACTTC
-,TRBJ2-2,14,TRBV19,-,CASSSRVFGGELFF,TGTGCCAGTAGTAGCCGGGTCTTTGGCGGGGAGCTGTTTTTT
-,TRBJ1-2,15,TRBV28,-,CASSLAAVASYGYTF,TGTGCCAGCAGTTTAGCGGCAGTAGCTAGCTATGGCTACACCTTC
-,TRBJ1-2,17,TRBV19,TRBD1,CASSPTGRGYVNYGYTF,TGTGCCAGTAGTCCGACAGGGCGGGGGTACGTTAACTATGGCTACACCTTC
-,TRBJ1-3,17,TRBV4-1,-,CASSQEGTQHAGNTIYF,TGCGCCAGCAGCCAAGAAGGAACTCAACACGCTGGAAACACCATATATTTT
-,TRBJ1-2,13,TRBV28,-,CASSAVLPYGYTF,TGTGCCAGCAGTGCAGTCCTTCCCTATGGCTACACCTTC
once,TRBJ2-2,20,TRBV28,TRBD2,CASSFSQRLAGGANTGELFF,TGTGCCAGCAGTTTCTCTCAACGTCTAGCGGGTGGTGCGAACACCGGGGAGCTGTTTTTT
-,TRBJ2-5,13,TRBV12-3/TRBV12-4,-,CASGFRSEETQYF,TGTGCCAGCGGTTTTCGGTCGGAAGAGACCCAGTACTTC
few,TRBJ2-3,14,TRBV12-3/TRBV12-4,TRBD2,CASSRLASTDTQYF,TGTGCCAGCAGTCGACTAGCTAGCACAGATACGCAGTATTTT
few,TRBJ2-3,16,TRBV9,-,CASSVEGARSTDTQYF,TGTGCCAGCAGCGTAGAAGGGGCGCGGAGCACAGATACGCAGTATTTT
medium-sized,TRBJ2-1,14,TRBV5-1,TRBD2,CASSLTSGVPEQFF,TGCGCCAGCAGCTTGACTAGCGGGGTCCCTGAGCAGTTCTTC
few,TRBJ1-1,14,TRBV28,-,CASITESLNTEAFF,TGTGCCAGCATAACAGAGAGTTTGAACACTGAAGCTTTCTTT
few,TRBJ1-1,18,TRBV6-5,TRBD1,CASGSRGAQTGKDTEAFF,TGTGCCAGCGGTTCAAGGGGCGCCCAGACAGGGAAGGACACTGAAGCTTTCTTT
-,TRBJ2-3,16,TRBV6-1,TRBD2,CASSRLAGGGTDTQYF,TGTGCCAGCAGTAGGCTAGCGGGAGGGGGGACGGATACGCAGTATTTT
many,TRBJ2-5,15,TRBV9,-,CASSVGPGPQETQYF,TGTGCCAGCAGCGTCGGACCGGGACCTCAAGAGACCCAGTACTTC
many,TRBJ1-4,14,TRBV28,-,CASSLIRANEKLFF,TGTGCCAGCAGTTTGATCAGAGCGAATGAAAAACTGTTTTTT
-,TRBJ2-3,15,TRBV4-2,TRBD2,CASSHVTSYTDTQYF,TGTGCCAGCAGCCACGTGACTAGCTACACAGATACGCAGTATTTT
medium-sized,TRBJ2-2,14,TRBV2,-,CASRGSLYTGELFF,TGTGCCAGCAGGGGAAGTTTGTACACCGGGGAGCTGTTTTTT
medium-sized,TRBJ2-5,13,TRBV12-3/TRBV12-4,TRBD1,CASTGTVRETQYF,TGTGCCAGCACAGGGACAGTTCGAGAGACCCAGTACTTC
few,TRBJ2-1,13,TRBV12-3/TRBV12-4,-,CASSLRRYNEQFF,TGTGCCAGCAGTCTCCGTAGGTACAATGAGCAGTTCTTC
-,TRBJ2-5,12,TRBV5-1,-,CASSYSQETQYF,TGCGCCAGCAGCTACTCCCAAGAGACCCAGTACTTC
many,TRBJ2-1,15,TRBV6-4,TRBD2,CASRTSGGAGDEQFF,TGTGCCAGCAGGACTAGCGGGGGGGCCGGGGATGAGCAGTTCTTC
many,TRBJ2-3,18,TRBV9,TRBD2,CASSVDFSGRALVDTQYF,TGTGCCAGCAGCGTAGATTTCAGCGGGAGGGCCCTTGTAGATACGCAGTATTTT